Here is one TCR beta chain with its context. This entry belongs to a study of T-cell memory formation after mild COVID-19. The CDR3 totals 16 residues. Looked up from germline, CDR1 is SGDLS and CDR2 is YYNGEE. With 4 bases removed from V and 2 bases from J, the gap between germline ends came to 16 bases. TCRdb re-derived calls from the 5' RACE reads in MiXCR, one entry per CDR3 protein. The data show some 290,000 distinct CDR3 sequences, around 16% seen once. The specimen was PBMCs or a T cell subset sorted from them (not recorded which). This rearrangement joins TRBV9 to TRBJ2-1; maybe TRBD1 (6 bases). The receptor was isolated from a man younger than 35 who had mild COVID-19 (a few samples of this study predate the infection). Cell type and time point are not known. The CDR3 spells CASSPAGATTYNEQFF. The CDR3, as DNA: TGTGCCAGCAGCCCTGCAGGGGCCACAACCTACAATGAGCAGTTCTTC.